This is a list of T cell receptor beta chains from one sample in a study of shared clonotypes between healthy human individuals. The data were produced by immunoSEQ multiplex PCR, yet TCRdb's version contains in-frame clones alone and is incomplete. This sample has under 350,000 clones; over 75% occur once, and the top ten carry roughly 17%. The specimen was memory CD8+ T cells sorted from blood. The receptors here all came from a man younger than 35 in good health. The CDR3 runs from the conserved cysteine through the conserved F or W. The D gene is left open where the match is weak. Clone size, where shown, is once, few, many, or a class for clones that have expanded.

CDR3nt	CDR3aa	j_gene	d_gene	abundance	v_gene
TGTGCCAGCAGCTCCAACTACGAGCAGTACTTC	CASSSNYEQYF	TRBJ2-7	.	many	TRBV7-2
TGCAGCGTTGTAGAAGACGAGACCCAGTACTTC	CSVVEDETQYF	TRBJ2-5	.	.	TRBV29-1
TGTGCTAGCAGCCAACGCAGGGGAGAGACCCAGTACTTC	CASSQRRGETQYF	TRBJ2-5	.	.	TRBV7-7
TGTGCCAGCAGCTTAGGGGGATTCGATAAAGGCGAGCAGTACTTC	CASSLGGFDKGEQYF	TRBJ2-7	.	.	TRBV7-2
TGCGCCAGCAGTGAGGACACAGGGGACACTGAAGCTTTCTTT	CASSEDTGDTEAFF	TRBJ1-1	TRBD1	once	TRBV10-1
TGCGCCAGCAGCCCATCCGGGACTAGCGTATTCTTGGATACGCAGTATTTT	CASSPSGTSVFLDTQYF	TRBJ2-3	TRBD2	.	TRBV4-1
TGTGCCAGCAGCCATTCATCAGGGACAGAGACCCAGTACTTC	CASSHSSGTETQYF	TRBJ2-5	.	.	TRBV7-9
TGTGCCAGCAGCCGAACGCCCCTGACAGGGGGAGACTATGGCTACACCTTC	CASSRTPLTGGDYGYTF	TRBJ1-2	TRBD1	many	TRBV4-2
TGTGCCACCGCGTGGGGCAGGGGCTACGAGCAGTACTTC	CATAWGRGYEQYF	TRBJ2-7	.	.	TRBV15
TGTGCCAGCAATGTCGCCGGGACAGGAACCTACGAGCAGTACTTC	CASNVAGTGTYEQYF	TRBJ2-7	TRBD1	.	TRBV6-6
TGTGCCAGCAGCTCCTCACTAGCGGGGCTAAACAATGAGCAGTTCTTC	CASSSSLAGLNNEQFF	TRBJ2-1	TRBD2	.	TRBV7-8
TGTGCCAGCAGCTCCCCCATTGAATCGACGTGGACACCCACAGATACGCAGTATTTT	CASSSPIESTWTPTDTQYF	TRBJ2-3	.	.	TRBV28
TGTGCCAGCAGCTTAGCCTTGACTACGGGGGATACGCAGTATTTT	CASSLALTTGDTQYF	TRBJ2-3	.	many	TRBV11-2
TGTGCCAGCAGCGAGCTACGAACGAATTCACCCCTCCACTTT	CASSELRTNSPLHF	TRBJ1-6	.	.	TRBV6-5
TGTGCCAGCAGTTTAATGGTCTCAGCTGAAGCTTTCTTT	CASSLMVSAEAFF	TRBJ1-1	.	.	TRBV28
TGCGCCAGCAGCTTGGCCCGGGCCGACACCGGGGAGCTGTTTTTT	CASSLARADTGELFF	TRBJ2-2	.	.	TRBV5-1
TGTGCCTGGAGTGAAACGACAGGGGGTGGTCAGCCCCAGCATTTT	CAWSETTGGGQPQHF	TRBJ1-5	TRBD1	.	TRBV30
TGTGCCAGCAGTGAACCTTTCCGGGACAGAGATCAGCCCCAGCATTTT	CASSEPFRDRDQPQHF	TRBJ1-5	TRBD1	.	TRBV6-1
TGTGCCAGCAGCGCCGCAGGGGGCTTCAACGAGCAGTACTTC	CASSAAGGFNEQYF	TRBJ2-7	TRBD1	.	TRBV7-8
TGTGCCAGCAAGAGACAGACAGGGGACGAGCAGTACTTC	CASKRQTGDEQYF	TRBJ2-7	TRBD1	.	TRBV28
TGCGCCAGCAGCGGCAGGGGGCGATTACTCCCCAGTAGCACAGATACGCAGTATTTT	CASSGRGRLLPSSTDTQYF	TRBJ2-3	TRBD1	.	TRBV5-1
TGTGCCAGCAGCTTACTAGGGCAGTCCTACGAGCAGTACTTC	CASSLLGQSYEQYF	TRBJ2-7	.	.	TRBV11-1
TGCGCCAGCAGCCAAGATCGGGCTAGCGGCTACGAGCAGTACTTC	CASSQDRASGYEQYF	TRBJ2-7	TRBD2	.	TRBV4-3
TGTGCCAGCAGCCCGGGAGAAGCCTACCAAGAGACCCAGTACTTC	CASSPGEAYQETQYF	TRBJ2-5	.	.	TRBV5-4
TGTGCCAGCAGCCGCCCTGGCCGGGCCGGGGAGCTGTTTTTT	CASSRPGRAGELFF	TRBJ2-2	.	.	TRBV6-5
TGCGCCAGCAGCCAAGTAAGCGAGGGGTGGCCCCAGCATTTT	CASSQVSEGWPQHF	TRBJ1-5	.	.	TRBV4-1
TGCGCCAGCAGCCAAGACGGACTAGCCGCCTACGAGCAGTACTTC	CASSQDGLAAYEQYF	TRBJ2-7	TRBD2	.	TRBV4-1
TGTGCCAGCAGTTCACCCCCGGGCAGAGATCCAAACTACGAGCAGTACTTC	CASSSPPGRDPNYEQYF	TRBJ2-7	.	.	TRBV28
TGTGCCAGCAGTCCGGACCTCGGCCAGCTCTCCTACGAGCAGTACTTC	CASSPDLGQLSYEQYF	TRBJ2-7	.	.	TRBV27
TGTGCCAGCAGCGTAGAGCCGGTAAGCTCCTACGAGCAGTACTTC	CASSVEPVSSYEQYF	TRBJ2-7	.	.	TRBV9
TGCGCCAGCAGTTTAGCGGGAGCGTCCTACAATGAGCAGTTCTTC	CASSLAGASYNEQFF	TRBJ2-1	TRBD2	.	TRBV10-2
TGTGCCAGCAGCTTTGGACAGGGAATGATGTGGGAGCTGTTTTTT	CASSFGQGMMWELFF	TRBJ2-2	TRBD1	.	TRBV7-2
TGTGCCAGCAGCTATAGCGGAAGCGACGAGCAGTACTTC	CASSYSGSDEQYF	TRBJ2-7	.	.	TRBV5-4
TGTGCCAGCAGTGAACTCGGGAGCCCCTACGAGCAGTACTTC	CASSELGSPYEQYF	TRBJ2-7	.	.	TRBV6-1
TGTGCCAGCAGTTTACAGAGGGACAGGGTGGAAAAACTGTTTTTT	CASSLQRDRVEKLFF	TRBJ1-4	TRBD1	.	TRBV28
TGTGCCAGCAGCTTAGAAACCGACAGGCCCCAGCATTTT	CASSLETDRPQHF	TRBJ1-5	.	.	TRBV11-2